This TCR beta chain derives from a study of OX40 agonist ivuxolimab in advanced cancers. Study-wide background: Across the patients, intravenous ivuxolimab was delivered every 2 weeks at 0.01 to 10 mg/kg.

The method was immunoSEQ multiplex PCR; TCRdb's version includes in-frame clones alone and lacks a portion of them. The profile shows about 62,000 clones, 80% to 95% of them singletons. Blood was sampled at baseline, cycle 4 day 1, and cycle 7 day 1. V was clipped by 8 bases and J by 3 bases; unmatched bases: 12. Per the germline V gene, CDR1 is WNHNN and CDR2 is SYGVQD (reference sequence). This CDR3 comprises 15 residues. The material sequenced was CD4+ or CD8+ T cells sorted from blood, taken in a trial of the OX40 agonist ivuxolimab. The source of this sequence is an adult with an advanced solid tumor such as melanoma, head and neck, liver or kidney cancer. The V call is TRBV10-1, the J call TRBJ2-7, with 8 bases that match TRBD1. For the CDR3, the DNA is TGCGCCAGCCTTAGGACAGGGAAAAACTACTACGAGCAGTACTTC. It is translated as CASLRTGKNYYEQYF.